The 26 T cell receptor beta chains below come from one sample, sequenced in a study of blood T cell repertoires in COVID-19. Only in-frame clones appear in the TCRdb table, and some are missing; sequencing was by immunoSEQ multiplex PCR. The sample holds a few hundred thousand clones, less than 90% seen once. What was sequenced was PBMCs or T cells enriched from blood (not recorded which). The receptors here all came from a woman in her 40s who had recovered from COVID-19.

The genes are TRBV4-1 and TRBJ1-4; 8 bases line up with TRBD1. The CDR3 covers 14 residues. V trimming: 6 bases; J trimming: 4 bases; junction bases outside the gene matches: 4. Per germline, CDR1 MGHRA and CDR2 YSYEKL. The CDR3 sequence: CASRPGGLNEKLFF. The CDR3 coding sequence is TGCGCCAGCAGACCAGGGGGCCTTAATGAAAAACTGTTTTTT.

This chain links TRBV28 with TRBJ2-7; perhaps TRBD2 as D (6 bases). CDR1 and CDR2 from the germline V gene are MDHEN and SYDVKM. The CDR3 has 16 amino acids. Trimming stripped 7 bases from V and 7 bases from J, with 26 bases between. CDR3 sequence reads: CASKGQGGSGLNEQYF. In nucleotides, the CDR3 is TGTGCCAGCAAGGGGCAGGGAGGCTCCGGGCTAAATGAGCAGTACTTC.

This clone was detected only once. The chain has TRBV12-3 or TRBV12-4 and TRBJ1-2; D unclear. This CDR3 comprises 13 residues. V was trimmed by 5 bases and J by 1 base, leaving 8 bases between them. The CDR3 spells CASSPGFNYGYTF. The DNA for the CDR3 is TGTGCCAGCAGTCCAGGATTTAACTATGGCTACACCTTC.

This clone was seen once. The CDR3 reads CAFGTGAIQPQHF. The CDR3 DNA reads TGTGCCTTCGGGACAGGGGCTATTCAGCCCCAGCATTTT. This chain connects TRBV30 to TRBJ1-5; 10 bases fit TRBD1. J gave up 6 bases and V 7 bases, and 6 bases lay outside the gene matches. The CDR3 length is 13 residues. The V gene's germline CDR1 is GTSNPN and CDR2 SVGIG (reference sequence). The full variable domain, completed using reference TRBV30 and TRBJ1-5, is SQTIHQWPATLVQPVGSPLSLECTVEGTSNPNLYWYRQAAGRGLQLLFYSVGIGQISSEVPQNLSASRPQDRQFILSSKKLLLSDSGFYLCAFGTGAIQPQHFGDGTRLSIL.

This chain uses TRBV18 with TRBJ1-5; TRBD1 agrees at 8 bases. Looked up from germline, CDR1 is KGHSH and CDR2 is LQKENI. V lost 8 bases, J lost 6 bases, and 3 bases stayed unmatched. CDR3 length: 12 amino acids. The CDR3 DNA follows: TGTGCCAGCCGGACAGGGTCTCAGCCCCAGCATTTT. As protein: CASRTGSQPQHF.

The genes are TRBV5-1 and TRBJ2-1, with TRBD1 matching over 11 bases. Germline CDR1 SGHRS, CDR2 YFSETQ. The CDR3 runs to 17 residues. V shed 4 bases and J 6 bases; nucleotides not matched to a gene: 12. The CDR3 loop reads CASSLLRTGGVGNEQFF. The CDR3 DNA is TGCGCCAGCAGCCTCCTTCGGACAGGGGGCGTAGGCAATGAGCAGTTCTTC.

The chain links TRBV7-9 to TRBJ1-1, with TRBD1 identical over 9 bases. The length of the CDR3 is 15 residues. Trimming removed 1 base from V and 11 bases from J; junction bases left unmatched: 11. Germline V gene data show CDR1 as SEHNR and CDR2 as FQNEAQ (reference sequence). This CDR3 is CASSLGSRDRETAFF. CDR3 nucleotides: TGTGCCAGCAGCTTAGGCAGCCGGGACAGGGAAACGGCTTTCTTT. Using reference TRBV7-9 and TRBJ1-1 for the parts outside the CDR3, the full variable domain is DTGVSQNPRHKITKRGQNVTFRCDPISEHNRLYWYRQTLGQGPEFLTYFQNEAQLEKSRLLSDRFSAERPKGSFSTLEIQRTEQGDSAMYLCASSLGSRDRETAFFGQGTRLTVV.

V is TRBV27 and J is TRBJ2-2; tentatively, D is TRBD2 (6 bases). CDR1 and CDR2 from the germline V gene are MNHEY and SMNVEV (reference sequence). CDR3 length: 14 amino acids. Trimming took 4 bases from V and 4 from J, leaving 10 bases between them. The CDR3 sequence: CASSWGGFTGELFF. For the CDR3, the DNA is TGTGCCAGCAGTTGGGGAGGATTCACCGGGGAGCTGTTTTTT.

The chain is built from TRBV7-2 and TRBJ2-3; D not certain. Trimming pared 0 bases from V and 4 bases from J, leaving 11 bases between. CDR1 and CDR2 from the germline V gene are SGHTA and FQGNSA. The CDR3 spans 15 residues. Written as DNA, the CDR3 is TGTGCCAGCAGCTTAGCTGCCAGGCTGGCAGATACGCAGTATTTT. Amino acids: CASSLAARLADTQYF.

The gene calls are TRBV4-2 and TRBJ1-4; 10 nucleotides align to TRBD1. V dropped 4 bases and J dropped 7; count of bases not matched to a gene: 3. This CDR3 region has 14 residues. The V gene's germline CDR1 is LGHNA and CDR2 YNFKEQ. Written as DNA, the CDR3 is TGTGCCAGCAGCCCGGGACAGGGGAGTGAAAAACTGTTTTTT. It is translated as CASSPGQGSEKLFF.

In its sample, this clone was seen once. V usage is TRBV30 and J usage is TRBJ1-3; D is perhaps TRBD1 (5 bases). The CDR3 spans 12 residues. Germline V CDR1 and CDR2: GTSNPN, SVGIG (reference sequence). CDR3 nucleotide sequence: TGTGCGGGGCGACTCTCTGGAAACACCATATATTTT. This translates into CAGRLSGNTIYF.

The chain is built from TRBV11-3 and TRBJ1-3; D call uncertain. CDR1 is SGHNT and CDR2 is YENEEA in the germline V gene. This CDR3 is built from 17 residues. Trimming took off 2 bases at V and 2 bases at J, with 16 bases between the two ends. Here the CDR3 DNA reads TGTGCCAGCAGCTTACGCGGCCTCGAAGGCCCTGGAAACACCATATATTTT. Translation gives CASSLRGLEGPGNTIYF.

This sequence joins TRBV3-1 (or the pseudogene TRBV3-2) and TRBJ2-7; 10 bases map to TRBD2. Losses at the gene ends were 4 bases for V and 2 bases for J; bases not matched to a gene: 5. Germline CDR1 reads LGHDT; CDR2 reads YNNKEL (reference sequence). The CDR3 length is 15 residues. This CDR3 reads CASSRGLAGAYEQYF. CDR3 coding DNA: TGTGCCAGCAGCCGAGGGCTAGCGGGGGCCTACGAGCAGTACTTC.

The chain recombines TRBV7-9 with TRBJ2-1; TRBD2 matches 9 bases. The CDR3 spans 16 residues. The J segment lost 10 bases and the V segment lost 2 bases, leaving 12 bases of the junction unmatched. Germline V gives CDR1 SEHNR, CDR2 FQNEAQ (reference sequence). The CDR3 DNA reads TGTGCCAGCAGCTTAACGTTAGCGGGAGACGGAGGAGAGCAGTTCTTC. It yields the protein CASSLTLAGDGGEQFF.

The rearrangement joins TRBV3-1 (or the pseudogene TRBV3-2) to TRBJ1-1; possibly TRBD1 for D (5 bases). The CDR3 length is 15 residues. With 1 base removed from V and 1 base from J, the gap between germline ends came to 10 bases. The germline V gene has CDR1 LGHDT and CDR2 YNNKEL (reference sequence). The CDR3 DNA reads TGTGCCAGCAGCCAAGGGGGGGGAACGAACACTGAAGCTTTCTTT. Translated: CASSQGGGTNTEAFF.

The chain links TRBV3-1 (or the pseudogene TRBV3-2) to TRBJ1-2; a weak D match, TRBD1 (5 bases). Between the trimmed V and J ends, which lost 5 bases and 1 base, there was a span of 8 bases. This CDR3 region has 13 residues. Germline V gives CDR1 LGHDT, CDR2 YNNKEL (reference sequence). This CDR3 reads CASSTGLNYGYTF. The CDR3 DNA follows: TGTGCCAGCAGCACGGGACTTAACTATGGCTACACCTTC.

J is TRBJ1-2 and V is TRBV9, with a possible D match to TRBD1 (5 bases). Trimming removed 3 bases at V and 1 base at J, with 7 bases between. Germline CDR1 reads SGDLS; CDR2 reads YYNGEE. The CDR3 is 13 amino acids. The DNA for the CDR3 is TGTGCCAGCAGCGGGGGGGATAACTATGGCTACACCTTC. Translation gives CASSGGDNYGYTF.

By proportion, this clone is large. The chain uses TRBV6-2 or TRBV6-3 and TRBJ2-1, with 9 nucleotides matching TRBD2. The CDR3 loop spans 15 amino acids. Per the germline V gene, CDR1 is MNHEY and CDR2 is SVGEGT. V lost 5 bases, J lost 11 bases, and 13 bases stayed unmatched. CDR3 in amino acids: CASSPATSGQTKQFF. The DNA of the CDR3 is TGTGCCAGCAGTCCAGCGACTAGCGGACAAACTAAGCAGTTCTTC.

This sequence joins TRBV28 and TRBJ1-1; D might be TRBD1 (6 bases). CDR3 size: 14 residues. Between the trimmed V and J ends, which lost 2 bases and 0 bases, there was a span of 7 bases. Germline assignment: CDR1 MDHEN and CDR2 SYDVKM. The CDR3 nucleotides are TGTGCCAGCAGTTTAGGGGGCCTGAACACTGAAGCTTTCTTT. The encoded protein is CASSLGGLNTEAFF.

The chain carries TRBV28 and TRBJ2-7; possible D gene TRBD1, 5 bases. The CDR3 consists of 12 residues. From germline, CDR1 is MDHEN and CDR2 SYDVKM. V gave up 6 bases and J gave up 6 bases, with 12 bases separating them. The CDR3 DNA is TGTGCCAGCAGAAAACAGGTCCCCGAGCAGTACTTC. Protein product: CASRKQVPEQYF.

Only a few counts were recorded for this clone. The chain links TRBV15 to TRBJ1-5; possible D gene TRBD1, 5 bases. Trimming pared 1 base from V and 7 bases from J, leaving 11 bases between. CDR1 and CDR2 (germline): LNHNV, YYDKDF (reference sequence). This CDR3 has 14 amino acids. The CDR3 bases are TGTGCCACCAGCAGAGGGGGCGAAAACCAGCCCCAGCATTTT. Protein: CATSRGGENQPQHF.

The table lists this clone with a count of one. This CDR3 is also generated by other DNA sequences in the sample. This sequence joins TRBV19 and TRBJ1-5, with D perhaps TRBD1 (5 bases). Deletions cut 3 bases from V and 1 base from J, with 10 bases between. CDR3 length: 15 residues. Germline CDR1 is LNHDA and CDR2 is SQIVND (reference sequence). The CDR3 DNA follows: TGTGCCAGTAGTATTGGGGGAGGGAGCAATCAGCCCCAGCATTTT. Amino acids: CASSIGGGSNQPQHF.

The chain has TRBV5-1 and TRBJ2-7, with D possibly TRBD2 on 5 matching bases. The CDR3 is 13 amino acids. V lost 0 bases, J lost 6 bases, and 10 bases lay in between. Per germline, CDR1 SGHRS and CDR2 YFSETQ. The DNA of the CDR3 is TGCGCCAGCAGCTTGGAAGATGCGGGCGAGCAGTACTTC. As protein: CASSLEDAGEQYF.

In its sample, this clone was seen a few times. V and J are TRBV5-1 and TRBJ2-5; no firm D call. V was cut by 2 bases and J by 5 bases, with 13 bases left in between. Germline lookup yields CDR1 SGHRS and CDR2 YFSETQ. The CDR3 runs to 14 residues. CDR3 DNA sequence: TGCGCCAGCAGCTTATTAGGCACCAGGGAGACCCAGTACTTC. Amino acids: CASSLLGTRETQYF.

This clone was observed at least ten times. This sequence joins TRBV24-1 and TRBJ2-3, with TRBD1 as a possible D gene (5 bases). This CDR3 region has 15 residues. The V end lost 3 bases, the J end lost 2 bases, and 11 bases lay between the germline ends. Per the germline V gene, CDR1 is KGHDR and CDR2 is SFDVKD. CDR3: CATSDPQVFTDTQYF. CDR3 nucleotides: TGTGCCACCAGTGATCCACAGGTTTTCACAGATACGCAGTATTTT.

The V gene is TRBV27, the J gene TRBJ1-2; no definite D call. CDR1 is MNHEY and CDR2 is SMNVEV in the germline V gene (reference sequence). CDR3 length: 14 residues. Trimming stripped 3 bases from V and 5 bases from J, with 13 bases between. The CDR3 is CASSFAENNYGYTF. The CDR3, as DNA: TGTGCCAGCAGTTTCGCAGAAAATAATTATGGCTACACCTTC.